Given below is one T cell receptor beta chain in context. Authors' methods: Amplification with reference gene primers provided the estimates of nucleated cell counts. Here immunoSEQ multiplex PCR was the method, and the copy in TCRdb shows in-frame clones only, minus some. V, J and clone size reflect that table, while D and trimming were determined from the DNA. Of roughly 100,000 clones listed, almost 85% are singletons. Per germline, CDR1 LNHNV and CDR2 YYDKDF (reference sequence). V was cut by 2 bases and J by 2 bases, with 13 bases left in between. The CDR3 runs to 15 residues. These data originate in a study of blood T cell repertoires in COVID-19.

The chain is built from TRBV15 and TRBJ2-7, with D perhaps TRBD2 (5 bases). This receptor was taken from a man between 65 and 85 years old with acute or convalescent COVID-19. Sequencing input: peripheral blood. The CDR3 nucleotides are TGTGCCACCAGCAGACCTCCCGCCGGGACCTACGAGCAGTACTTC. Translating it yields CATSRPPAGTYEQYF.